Given below is one T cell receptor beta chain in context. In this sample, this clone turned up a few times. Its antigen specificity is not known. Nothing much larger sits one base from this clone, and base qualities are not available. Each collaborating institution followed its own protocols to collect whole blood in K2EDTA tubes. Collaborator samples were shipped for TCRbeta analysis as frozen whole blood, isolated PBMCs, or DNA extracted from either sample type. The sample originates from a study of blood T cell repertoires in COVID-19 (dated by TCRdb to about 2020). In terms of the full investigation: Samples covering the acute and convalescent phases of COVID-19 were provided by collaborators in the United States, Italy and Spain. The samples were drawn from two sources: the first 160 participants of the ongoing ImmuneRACE study, and 1,000 to 1,500 subjects contributed by 6 global collaborators. The repertoires were made available in a free public database intended to serve as a resource for research on the immune response to SARS-CoV-2. Subjects who had been exposed to COVID-19, were actively infected with it, or had recovered from it provided the deeply sampled blood TCRbeta repertoires that made up the dataset. HLA class I and class II types, where available, came from metadata supplied by the sample provider rather than from assay-based typing. The prospective study material was composed of cDNA or gDNA derived from T cells, B-cell-depleted T cells, or PBMCs. Nearly every sample came with metadata listing a de-identified subject ID, COVID-19 status, age in years and sex. What the work shows at the level of the full study, not this receptor alone: How much clinical and demographic metadata was included differed by source and by participant, and the metadata was provided uncurated.

CDR3 length: 14 amino acids, cysteine to phenylalanine. Only the CDR3 DNA is retained, 42 bases long and in frame from the first base. Sequences LGHNA (CDR1) and YSLEER (CDR2) are obtained from the germline V gene. Trimming takes 1 base from V and 5 bases from J, and the germline ends sit 11 bases apart. TCRbeta CDR3 regions were amplified from genomic DNA by means of the immunoSEQ Assay, a bias-controlled multiplex PCR. The published analysis was carried out like this. Nucleated cell counts per sample were estimated from amplification of reference gene primers within the assay. To quantify the absolute abundance of each unique TCRbeta CDR3 rearrangement, sequence reads were collapsed and filtered. For each sample, productive Simpson clonality was calculated as the square root of Simpson's diversity index across productive rearrangements. TCRdb's version of the immuneACCESS table is confined to in-frame rearrangements and falls short of the full clone set. An unresolved V gene accounts for under half of the shortfall where checked; the remainder is of unknown origin. V and J calls and clone size are those listed in that table; D and trimming were worked out from the DNA. This sample comprises 230,000 or so clones, around 86% of them detected only once. The ten top clones hold around 4.7% of the sample.

The chain is encoded by TRBV4-3 joined to TRBJ1-2; the D gene identity is not certain. This clonotype was sampled from a human donor in a cohort sampled during active COVID-19. Sequenced: peripheral blood. The nucleotide sequence is TGCGCCAGCAGCCAAGGTGAAGACAATTATGGCTACACCTTC. Its protein product is CASSQGEDNYGYTF.